This T cell receptor (beta chain) was sequenced in a study of blood T cell repertoires in COVID-19. Across the study: Sites across the United States, Italy and Spain contributed samples from acute and convalescent COVID-19. The cDNA or gDNA used as material had been derived from T cells, B-cell-depleted T cells, or PBMCs.

The table came from immunoSEQ multiplex PCR; TCRdb's copy has only in-frame clones and leaves some out. The table has about 73,000 clones, approximately 89% seen once; the top ten hold around 10%. Deletions cut 0 bases from V and 2 bases from J, with 11 bases between. Per germline, CDR1 LGHNT and CDR2 FRNRAP. This CDR3 has 16 residues. This TCR derives from a man older than 75 with acute or convalescent COVID-19. The sequenced sample consisted of peripheral blood. The chain carries TRBV12-5 and TRBJ2-1, with D perhaps TRBD2 (6 bases). CDR3 DNA: TGTGCTAGTGGTTTGGTAGTAGCGGTTACCTACAATGAGCAGTTCTTC. Its translation is CASGLVVAVTYNEQFF.